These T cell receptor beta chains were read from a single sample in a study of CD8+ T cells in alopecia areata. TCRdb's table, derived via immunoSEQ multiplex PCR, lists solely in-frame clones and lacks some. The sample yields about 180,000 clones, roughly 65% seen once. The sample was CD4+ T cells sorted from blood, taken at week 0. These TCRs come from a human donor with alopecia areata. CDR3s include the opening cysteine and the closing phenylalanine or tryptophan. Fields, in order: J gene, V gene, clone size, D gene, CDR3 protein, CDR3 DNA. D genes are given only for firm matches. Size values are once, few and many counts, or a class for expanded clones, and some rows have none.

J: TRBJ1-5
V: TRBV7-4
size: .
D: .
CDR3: CASTTGLGVNQPQHF
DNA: TGTGCCAGCACCACGGGTTTGGGCGTTAATCAGCCCCAGCATTTT

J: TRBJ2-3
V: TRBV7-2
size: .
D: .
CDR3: CASRPGPDTQYF
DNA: TGTGCCAGCCGGCCGGGGCCGGATACGCAGTATTTT

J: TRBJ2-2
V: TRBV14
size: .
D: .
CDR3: CASSQVKSLNTGELFF
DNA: TGTGCCAGCAGCCAAGTAAAGAGTCTGAACACCGGGGAGCTGTTTTTT

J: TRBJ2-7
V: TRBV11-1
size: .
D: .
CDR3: CASETPPGEQYF
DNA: TGTGCCAGCGAGACTCCTCCGGGGGAGCAGTACTTC

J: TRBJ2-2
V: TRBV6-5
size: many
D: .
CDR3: CASRPDGTGELFF
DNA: TGTGCCAGCAGACCGGACGGTACCGGGGAGCTGTTTTTT

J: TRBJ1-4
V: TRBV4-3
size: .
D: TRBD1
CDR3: CASSQSLGTANEKLFF
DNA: TGCGCCAGCAGCCAAAGTCTCGGGACAGCTAATGAAAAACTGTTTTTT

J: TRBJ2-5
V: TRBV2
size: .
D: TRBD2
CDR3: CASSPGTSGAPQYF
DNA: TGTGCCAGCAGCCCCGGGACTAGCGGGGCTCCCCAGTACTTC

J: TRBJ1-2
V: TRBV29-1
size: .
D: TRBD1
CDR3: CSVGGTGWKDGYTF
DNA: TGCAGCGTCGGTGGGACAGGGTGGAAGGATGGCTACACCTTC

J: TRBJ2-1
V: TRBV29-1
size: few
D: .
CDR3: CRATGLGNEQFF
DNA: TGCAGGGCTACCGGACTGGGGAATGAGCAGTTCTTC

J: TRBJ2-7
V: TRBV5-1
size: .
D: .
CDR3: CASSLDLASYEQYF
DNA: TGCGCCAGCAGCTTGGATCTAGCGAGCTACGAGCAGTACTTC

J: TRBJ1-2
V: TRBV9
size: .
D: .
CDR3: CASSVVGGTNYGYTF
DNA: TGTGCCAGCAGCGTAGTAGGAGGGACAAACTATGGCTACACCTTC

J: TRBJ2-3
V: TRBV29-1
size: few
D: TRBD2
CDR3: CSVGAPRGATDTQYF
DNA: TGCAGCGTTGGGGCCCCGCGGGGGGCCACAGATACGCAGTATTTT

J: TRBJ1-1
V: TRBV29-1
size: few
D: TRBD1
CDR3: CSVAQGTGEAFF
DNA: TGCAGCGTAGCCCAAGGGACAGGCGAAGCTTTCTTT

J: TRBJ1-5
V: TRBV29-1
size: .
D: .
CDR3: CSVVIGQTNQPQHF
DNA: TGCAGCGTTGTAATAGGGCAGACGAATCAGCCCCAGCATTTT

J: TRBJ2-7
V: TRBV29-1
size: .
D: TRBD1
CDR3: CSVEVSRTGIYEQYF
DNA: TGCAGCGTTGAAGTATCAAGGACAGGGATATACGAGCAGTACTTC

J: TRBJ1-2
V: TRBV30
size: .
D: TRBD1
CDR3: CAGTGRLGYGYTF
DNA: TGTGCCGGGACAGGGCGACTGGGGTATGGCTACACCTTC

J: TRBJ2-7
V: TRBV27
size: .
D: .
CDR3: CASRKLAYAKDEQYF
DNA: TGTGCCAGCAGGAAACTAGCCTATGCCAAGGACGAGCAGTACTTC